This TCR beta chain was recorded in a study of spatial heterogeneity in lung cancer. The CDR3 has 14 amino acids. After removal of 6 bases from V and 6 bases from J, the junction contained 7 bases not matched to a gene. The table lists this clonotype with a few counts. Stated time point: sample taken at primary tumor resection. No cell sorting; template was whole RNA from tumor, lung tissue or PBMC. Untreated early-stage non-small cell lung cancer patients, some 70 in total, were the donors. A distinct unique molecular identifier was carried by each TCR cDNA molecule. TCRdb reanalysed the 5' RACE reads using MiXCR and keeps one entry per CDR3 protein. Counted here are 45,000 or so distinct CDR3 sequences, about 12% occurring once; the ten biggest clones make up approximately 38%.

The receptor's source is a female donor with early-stage non-small cell lung cancer. The V call is TRBV12-3 or TRBV12-4, the J call TRBJ2-7; TRBD1 aligns across 11 bases. This material consisted of PBMCs, taken at surgery. The chain's CDR3 is CASSRGQGAGEQYF. As DNA, the CDR3 is TGTGCCAGCAGCCGCGGACAGGGGGCTGGCGAGCAGTACTTC.